This T cell receptor beta chain was documented in a study of T cell responses to AZD1222 COVID-19 vaccine. Study context: Some second doses came at about 4 weeks and others at about 12 weeks; these were pooled.

Points from the study as a whole: White British ancestry dominated among donors, who included more females, and clonal diversity was possibly underestimated. In the spike-specific TCR repertoire, nearly half reportedly target unmutated variant regions. There were repertoire samples only from the period after the peak T cell response.

Trimming removed 7 bases at V and 5 bases at J, with 9 bases between. The CDR3 consists of 12 residues. Germline V CDR1 and CDR2: MGHDK, SYGVNS. Comment on this clone: What it binds is unknown.

Repertoires were generated with immunoSEQ multiplex PCR, while TCRdb's copy carries only in-frame clones and drops some. This sample has 150,000 to 200,000 clones, with approximately 90% found just once. The rearrangement uses TRBV25-1 and TRBJ1-5, with a tentative D call TRBD1 (5 bases). Sequencing used peripheral blood, obtained on day 0 of AZD1222 vaccination. This TCR came from an adult in good health. CDR3 coding DNA: TGTGCCAGCAACAAGGGACATCAGCCCCAGCATTTT. Its protein product is CASNKGHQPQHF.